This T cell receptor (beta chain) came from a study of post-analysis software for immune sequencing data. Every TCR beta cDNA library bore unique molecular identifiers. The source material, about 0.9 to 10 million T cells, gave rise to 400,000 to 600,000 cDNA molecules. TCRdb re-derived calls from the PCR reads in MiXCR, one entry per CDR3 protein. The sample holds about 680,000 distinct CDR3 sequences, around 64% seen once. This clonotype was sampled from a girl aged 2 to 10 with multiple sclerosis. Sequencing input: blood.

The CDR3 spells CATGANSYEQYF. The CDR3, as DNA: TGTGCCACCGGGGCTAACTCCTACGAGCAGTACTTC. V is TRBV15 and J is TRBJ2-7; D is possibly TRBD1 (5 bases). The CDR3 contains 12 residues. Germline V lookup: CDR1 LNHNV, CDR2 YYDKDF (reference sequence). The V end was cut by 8 bases, the J end by 0 bases, with 8 bases between.